These 11 T cell receptor beta chains were sequenced from one sample in a study of T-cell memory formation after mild COVID-19. In TCRdb, the 5' RACE reads were re-called with MiXCR into one record per CDR3 protein. The top ten clones hold approximately 3.8% of a sample with under 200,000 distinct CDR3 sequences, around a tenth of them seen once. The sequencing input was PBMCs or a T cell subset sorted from them (not recorded which). The receptors stem from a man younger than 35 who had mild COVID-19 (a few samples of this study predate the infection). Cell type and time point are not known.

The J gene is TRBJ2-3, the V gene TRBV4-1; D might be TRBD1 (6 bases). Trimming stripped 0 bases from V and 8 bases from J, with 12 bases between. Germline V gene data show CDR1 as MGHRA and CDR2 as YSYEKL. This CDR3 spans 14 amino acids. CDR3 region: CASSQDHGTLTQYF. The CDR3 DNA reads TGCGCCAGCAGCCAAGATCATGGGACACTTACGCAGTATTTT.

This clonotype occurred a few times. The chain uses TRBV6-5 and TRBJ1-1; D is undetermined. V was trimmed by 2 bases and J by 3 bases, leaving 7 bases between them. The CDR3 is 13 amino acids. The germline V gene encodes CDR1 MNHEY and CDR2 SVGAGI. CDR3 in DNA: TGTGCCAGCAGTTACGGCAGAGACACTGAAGCTTTCTTT. As protein: CASSYGRDTEAFF.

V and J are TRBV12-3 or TRBV12-4 and TRBJ1-1, with 8 positions matching TRBD1. The trim removed 7 bases at V and 2 bases at J, leaving 6 bases unmatched. CDR3 length: 14 amino acids. CDR3 residues: CASTSDRANTEAFF. The CDR3 DNA is TGTGCCAGCACCTCGGACAGGGCCAACACTGAAGCTTTCTTT.

This chain connects TRBV7-2 to TRBJ2-3; no clear D gene. Per germline, CDR1 SGHTA and CDR2 FQGNSA. CDR3 length: 14 residues. V was clipped by 4 bases and J by 1 base, with 9 bases between them. CDR3 amino acids: CASSSYPGTDTQYF. In DNA form, the CDR3 reads TGTGCCAGCAGCTCCTATCCGGGCACAGATACGCAGTATTTT.

V gene TRBV20-1 combines with J gene TRBJ1-1, with D perhaps matching TRBD1 (6 bases). Germline V gene data show CDR1 as DFQATT and CDR2 as SNEGSKA (reference sequence). The CDR3 covers 15 residues. Trimming took 3 bases from V and 1 from J, leaving 15 bases between them. This CDR3 reads CSASPGQGTNTEAFF. CDR3 nucleotide sequence: TGCAGTGCTAGCCCCGGGCAGGGGACGAACACTGAAGCTTTCTTT.

Only a few counts were recorded for this clonotype. The rearrangement links TRBV6-6 to TRBJ1-2; D gene ambiguous. With 4 bases removed from V and 0 bases from J, the gap between germline ends came to 9 bases. The CDR3 covers 14 residues. CDR1 is MNHNY, CDR2 SVGAGI, per germline (reference sequence). CDR3: CASSFGKPNYGYTF. The CDR3 coding sequence is TGTGCCAGCAGTTTCGGGAAGCCTAACTATGGCTACACCTTC.

This clonotype showed up just a few times. The rearrangement links TRBV10-2 to TRBJ2-4; the D is unclear. CDR3 size: 14 residues. V lost 2 bases, J lost 9 bases, and 14 bases lay in between. Looked up from germline, CDR1 is WSHSY and CDR2 is SAAADI. The CDR3 DNA sequence: TGCGCCAGCAGTGAGATTCGTAGCTCAGGCATTCAGTACTTC. Its protein product is CASSEIRSSGIQYF.

The sample holds many counts of this clonotype. The J gene is TRBJ2-5, the V gene TRBV9; D remains ambiguous. V lost 2 bases and J 7 bases, leaving 9 bases between the germline ends. Looked up from germline, CDR1 is SGDLS and CDR2 is YYNGEE. This CDR3 has 12 residues. CDR3 sequence reads: CASSVPPGTQYF. The CDR3 bases are TGTGCCAGCAGCGTCCCCCCCGGGACCCAGTACTTC. Combining the CDR3 with reference TRBV9 and TRBJ2-5 gives the whole variable domain DSGVTQTPKHLITATGQRVTLRCSPRSGDLSVYWYQQSLDQGLQFLIQYYNGEERAKGNILERFSAQQFPDLHSELNLSSLELGDSALYFCASSVPPGTQYFGPGTRLLVL.

This clonotype was recorded a few times. The rearrangement uses TRBV9 and TRBJ2-5; D gene uncertain. Germline CDR1 reads SGDLS; CDR2 reads YYNGEE. Trimming pared 0 bases from V and 2 bases from J, leaving 8 bases between. The CDR3 length is 14 residues. CDR3 nucleotide sequence: TGTGCCAGCAGCGTAGGCGTCAGGCAAGAGACCCAGTACTTC. Protein sequence: CASSVGVRQETQYF.

This clonotype appeared many times. The chain uses TRBV5-1 and TRBJ2-5; no firm D call. Germline CDR1 SGHRS, CDR2 YFSETQ. The V end was cut by 4 bases, the J end by 5 bases, with 12 bases between. The CDR3 has 13 residues. This CDR3 reads CASSEQLGETQYF. In DNA, the CDR3 is TGCGCCAGCAGCGAACAGTTGGGGGAGACCCAGTACTTC.

The V call is TRBV4-2, the J call TRBJ2-2; D uncertain. V was trimmed by 4 bases and J by 3 bases, leaving 18 bases between them. The CDR3 runs 17 residues. CDR1 is LGHNA and CDR2 is YNFKEQ in the germline V gene. As DNA, the CDR3 is TGTGCCAGCAGCCCTAGTTTAACCTACCGCCACACCGGGGAGCTGTTTTTT. Translation gives CASSPSLTYRHTGELFF.